Included here is one T cell receptor (beta chain) sequence, with context. Its matching antigen is unknown. V lost 8 bases to trimming and J lost 5 bases, with 13 bases between them. The germline V gene encodes CDR1 MGHDK and CDR2 SYGVNS. The length of the CDR3 is 12 residues. Collection occurred without any documented infections or immune events in donors. Assay: immunoSEQ multiplex PCR; the TCRdb copy retains only in-frame clones and omits some. This sample carries some 75,000 clones, 85% to 90% of them seen once, and the ten largest clones take more than 3%. The data stem from a study of identifying expanded T cells in peripheral blood. General study findings and limits: Clone count variance between roughly 2-week samples rose with total template count. Technical replicates showed roughly 1.2 changed clones; two weeks roughly 16; four weeks 19.

The origin of this receptor is a person aged 18 to 75 in good health. Sample: blood. The chain employs TRBV25-1 and TRBJ2-7, with D maybe TRBD1 (5 bases). CDR3 protein: CASATVRHEQYF. The CDR3 DNA sequence: TGTGCCAGCGCGACAGTGCGCCACGAGCAGTACTTC.